Shown below are 2 T cell receptor beta chains from a single sample sequenced in a study of T cell responses to AZD1222 COVID-19 vaccine. Clones were read by immunoSEQ multiplex PCR, and TCRdb kept only the in-frame ones, dropping some. This sample yields about 220,000 clones, of which about 93% are seen a single time; 1% belongs to the top ten. The sequencing here drew on peripheral blood, taken on day 0 of MenACWY control vaccination. The receptors derive from an adult in good health.

This chain connects TRBV3-1 (or the pseudogene TRBV3-2) to TRBJ2-5; no reliable D call. The germline V gene encodes CDR1 LGHDT and CDR2 YNNKEL (reference sequence). The CDR3 consists of 11 residues. Trimming took 2 bases from V and 6 from J, leaving 4 bases between them. As DNA, the CDR3 is TGTGCCAGCAGCCAATTACAGACCCAGTACTTC. It is translated as CASSQLQTQYF.

A word on this clone: The same CDR3 is also encoded by other DNA sequences in this sample. V usage is TRBV4-2 and J usage is TRBJ1-3; no clear D. V was pared by 3 bases and J by 2 bases, with 17 bases between. The CDR3 has 17 amino acids. Germline V gene sequence: CDR1 LGHNA, CDR2 YNFKEQ. The chain's CDR3 is CASSQERGRGAGNTIYF. Written as DNA, the CDR3 is TGTGCCAGCAGCCAGGAGCGAGGCCGCGGGGCTGGAAACACCATATATTTT.